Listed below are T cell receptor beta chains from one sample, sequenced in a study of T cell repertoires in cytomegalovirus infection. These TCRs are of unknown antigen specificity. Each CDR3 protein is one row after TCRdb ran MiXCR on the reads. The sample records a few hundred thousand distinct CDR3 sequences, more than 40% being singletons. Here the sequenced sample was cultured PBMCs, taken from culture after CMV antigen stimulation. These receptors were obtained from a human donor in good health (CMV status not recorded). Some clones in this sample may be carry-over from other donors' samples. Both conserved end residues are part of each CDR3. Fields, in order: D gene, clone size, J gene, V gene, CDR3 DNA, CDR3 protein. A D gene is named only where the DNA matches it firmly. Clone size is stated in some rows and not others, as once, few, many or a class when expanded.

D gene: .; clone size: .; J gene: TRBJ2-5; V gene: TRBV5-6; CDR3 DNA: TGTGCCAGCAGCCCCGCGGGGGCAGGAGAGACCCAGTACTTC; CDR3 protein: CASSPAGAGETQYF
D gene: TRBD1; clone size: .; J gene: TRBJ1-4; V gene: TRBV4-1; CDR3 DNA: TGCGCCAGCAGCCAAGAGGGGACAGGGGTGGAAAAACTGTTTTTT; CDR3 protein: CASSQEGTGVEKLFF
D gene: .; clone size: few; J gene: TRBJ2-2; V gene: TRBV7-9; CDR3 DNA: TGTGCCAGCAGGCTAAGGGGAGCCGGGGAGCTGTTTTTT; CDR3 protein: CASRLRGAGELFF
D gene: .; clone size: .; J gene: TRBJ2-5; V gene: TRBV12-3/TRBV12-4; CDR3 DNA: TGTGCCAGCAGTTCAAGGGGGGGCCTCGAGACCCAGTACTTC; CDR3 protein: CASSSRGGLETQYF
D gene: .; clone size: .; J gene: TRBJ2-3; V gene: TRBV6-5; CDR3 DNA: TGTGCCAGCAGTTACGAGTCAGACACAGATACGCAGTATTTT; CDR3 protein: CASSYESDTDTQYF
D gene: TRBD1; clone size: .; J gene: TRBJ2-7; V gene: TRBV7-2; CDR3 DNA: TGTGCCAGCAGCTTAAGTGGGACAGGCTACGAGCAGTACTTC; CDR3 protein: CASSLSGTGYEQYF
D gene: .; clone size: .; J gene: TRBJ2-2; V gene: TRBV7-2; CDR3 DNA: TGTGCCAGCAGCTTATATTTTCATGCCGCGAGTGACGGGGAGCTGTTTTTT; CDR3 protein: CASSLYFHAASDGELFF
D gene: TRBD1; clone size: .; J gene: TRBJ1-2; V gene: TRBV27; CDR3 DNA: TGTGCCAGCAGTTTTCAAGGGGGCGGGGGCTACACCTTC; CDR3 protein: CASSFQGGGGYTF
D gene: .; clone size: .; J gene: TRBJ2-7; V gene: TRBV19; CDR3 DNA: TGTGCCAGTAGTATCGCCGTCCGAAGCTCCTACGAGCAGTACTTC; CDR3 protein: CASSIAVRSSYEQYF
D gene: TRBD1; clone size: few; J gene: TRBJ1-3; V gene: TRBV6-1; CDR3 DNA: TGTGCCAGCAGACGGACAGGGCCCACGGGAAACACCATATATTTT; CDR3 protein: CASRRTGPTGNTIYF
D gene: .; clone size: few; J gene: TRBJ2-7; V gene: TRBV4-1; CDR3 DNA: TGCGCCAGCAGCCTCTTACCGGGAGACTCCTACGAGCAGTACTTC; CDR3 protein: CASSLLPGDSYEQYF
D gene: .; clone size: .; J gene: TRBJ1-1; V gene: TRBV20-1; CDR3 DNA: TGCAGTGCTAGTGGCGGCAGAGCGAACACTGAAGCTTTCTTT; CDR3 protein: CSASGGRANTEAFF
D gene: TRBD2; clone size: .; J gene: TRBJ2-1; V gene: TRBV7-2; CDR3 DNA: TGTGCCAGCAGTTTTTGGACTAGCCGAATCTCCTACAATGAGCAGTTCTTC; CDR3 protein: CASSFWTSRISYNEQFF
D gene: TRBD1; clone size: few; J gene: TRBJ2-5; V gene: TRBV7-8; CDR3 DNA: TGTGCCAGCAGCTCGTTGACAGGGGGTTTCAAAGAGACCCAGTACTTC; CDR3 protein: CASSSLTGGFKETQYF
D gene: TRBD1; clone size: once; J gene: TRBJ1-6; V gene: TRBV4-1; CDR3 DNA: TGCGCCAGCAGCCAATTGACAGGGGGCTTATCACCCCTCCACTTT; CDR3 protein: CASSQLTGGLSPLHF